Sequencing of this T cell receptor (beta chain) was carried out in a study of blood T cells in healthy people across ages (dated by TCRdb to about 2015). About the study as a whole: In model experiments, roughly one uniquely barcoded TCR beta cDNA molecule per two T cells was captured by template switching. Age-related changes in TCR beta repertoire diversity were measured in the study by deep sequencing normalized with unique cDNA molecular identifiers. The donors were divided into four age groups: young (average approximately 16 years), middle-aged (around 37), aged (around 59) and long-lived (82). To avoid experimental bias, donors of different ages were distributed randomly across sequencing lanes. The study analyzed two additional independent replicas of 1 million unique cDNA reads from the same blood draw for two donors, one aged 18 to 30 and one aged 80 or older.

Library generation was performed with 5' RACE. The sequencing machine was an Illumina HiSeq 2500. A second PCR of roughly 6 to 11 cycles was run with a J-beta primer mix and a sample-barcoded 5' primer. A template-switch 5' adaptor carrying 12 random nucleotides introduced a unique molecular identifier onto each TCR beta cDNA molecule. Each sample yielded at least 3 million CDR3-containing paired-end reads. First-strand cDNA synthesis was performed from all RNA using the Mint cDNA synthesis kit, with priming by a TRBC-specific oligonucleotide. All cDNA was treated with uracil-DNA glycosylase and then went through a first 18-cycle PCR with the universal primers M1SS and BC2_uni_R. As for the authors' bioinformatics: Normalization of each sample was performed by random selection of 1 million high-quality reads, each carrying a distinct molecular identifier. Instead of being binned into consensus sequences, reads with shared molecular identifiers were discarded. MiTCR, run with a Q25 quality threshold and the strictest error-elimination algorithm, handled CDR3 identification, clonotype clustering and error correction. A nonparametric unseen species model using Euler transformation provided a lower-bound estimate of total TCR beta diversity. TCRdb applied fastp at Q25 and MiXCR to the public reads, then kept only in-frame beta chains. Records with the same CDR3 protein are collapsed into one entry carrying the most frequent genes and DNA. It is TCRdb's table, rather than the study itself, that gives the V and J calls and clone size. Across this sample there are some 1.6 million distinct CDR3 sequences, with about 32% seen only once. The top ten clones comprise around 11% of the sample.

General findings and caveats noted by the study authors: The long-lived group showed more naive CD4+ T cells, fewer expanded clones and increased TCR diversity than the aged group, suggesting age selection. Since profiling was done on bulk unsorted PBMCs, naive and antigen-experienced compartments could not be conclusively compared. As age increased, observed TCR beta diversity per million T cells dropped in a roughly linear way, and a significant reduction was already evident by age about 36. A strong correlation was found between observed TCR beta diversity and the percentage of naive T cells measured by flow cytometry. Because donor CMV infection status was unknown, age-related changes in expanded clonotypes were potentially confounded. Estimates of total diversity from one million sequenced T cells were regarded as lower bounds and underestimates.

Measured from the cysteine to the phenylalanine, the CDR3 is 14 residues long. Only the CDR3 DNA is retained, 42 bases long and in frame from the first base. V is reduced by 3 bases and J by 0 bases, leaving a spacing of 9 bases between them. The germline V gene encodes CDR1 SGDLS and CDR2 YYNGEE. Systemically healthy Caucasian individuals from Russia, roughly 40 in total and aged roughly 6 to 100 years, were included as donors. Around 9.8 milliliters of peripheral blood were collected from each donor into EDTA-treated Vacutainer tubes. Ficoll-Paque density-gradient centrifugation was used to isolate PBMCs, with at least 6.5 million obtained per sample. Trizol reagent was used to extract total RNA from the PBMCs, yielding at least 6 micrograms per sample. For every donor, flow cytometry on a PBMC aliquot measured the percentage of naive CD45RAhigh/CD27high T cells. Worth noting for this clonotype: The target of this receptor is not known. Qualities for individual bases were not recorded, and no much larger clone is one base off.

The chain links TRBV9 with TRBJ1-1; the D gene remains uncertain. Sequencing was performed on blood. This TCR derives from a woman in her 30s in good health. In nucleotides, the sequence is TGTGCCAGCAGCGCTTCGGGGATGAACACTGAAGCTTTCTTT. Translated, it reads CASSASGMNTEAFF. Here the CDR3 is joined to the reference TRBV9 and TRBJ1-1 genes, and the full variable domain is: DSGVTQTPKHLITATGQRVTLRCSPRSGDLSVYWYQQSLDQGLQFLIQYYNGEERAKGNILERFSAQQFPDLHSELNLSSLELGDSALYFCASSASGMNTEAFFGQGTRLTVV.